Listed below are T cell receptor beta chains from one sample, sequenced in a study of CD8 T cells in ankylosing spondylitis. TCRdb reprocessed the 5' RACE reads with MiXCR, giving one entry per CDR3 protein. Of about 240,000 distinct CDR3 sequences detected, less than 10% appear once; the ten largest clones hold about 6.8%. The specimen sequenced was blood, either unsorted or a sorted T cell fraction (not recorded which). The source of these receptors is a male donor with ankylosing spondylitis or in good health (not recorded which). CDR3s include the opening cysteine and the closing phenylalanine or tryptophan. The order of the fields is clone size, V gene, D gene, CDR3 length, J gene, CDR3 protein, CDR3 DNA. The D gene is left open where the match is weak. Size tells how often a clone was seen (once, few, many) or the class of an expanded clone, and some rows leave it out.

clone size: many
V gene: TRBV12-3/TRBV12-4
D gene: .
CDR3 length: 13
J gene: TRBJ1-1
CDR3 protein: CASGPAKNTEAFF
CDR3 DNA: TGTGCCAGCGGGCCAGCCAAAAACACTGAAGCTTTCTTT

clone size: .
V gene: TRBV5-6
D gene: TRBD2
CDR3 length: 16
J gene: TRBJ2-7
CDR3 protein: CASSLAVVAGFNEQYF
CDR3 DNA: TGTGCCAGCAGCTTGGCCGTGGTAGCGGGATTTAACGAGCAGTACTTC

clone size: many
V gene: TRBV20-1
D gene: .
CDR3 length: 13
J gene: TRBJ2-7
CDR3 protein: CSARRSGSYEQYF
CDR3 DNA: TGCAGTGCTAGACGGAGCGGTTCCTACGAGCAGTACTTC

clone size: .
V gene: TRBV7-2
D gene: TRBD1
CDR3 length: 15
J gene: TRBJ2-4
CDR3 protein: CASSRPGTDKNIQYF
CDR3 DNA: TGTGCCAGCAGCCGCCCCGGGACAGACAAAAACATTCAGTACTTC

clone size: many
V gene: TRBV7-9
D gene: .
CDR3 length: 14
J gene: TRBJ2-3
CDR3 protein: CASSLTLGGGTQYF
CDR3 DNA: TGTGCCAGCAGCTTAACCTTGGGGGGCGGTACGCAGTATTTT

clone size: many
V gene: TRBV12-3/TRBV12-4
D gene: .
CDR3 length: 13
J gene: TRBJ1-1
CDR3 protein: CASSLAGQYEAFF
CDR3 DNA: TGTGCCAGCAGTTTAGCCGGACAGTATGAAGCTTTCTTT

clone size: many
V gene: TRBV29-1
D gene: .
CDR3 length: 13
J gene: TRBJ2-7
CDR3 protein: CSVGPGDSYEQYF
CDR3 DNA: TGCAGCGTTGGCCCTGGGGACTCCTACGAGCAGTACTTC

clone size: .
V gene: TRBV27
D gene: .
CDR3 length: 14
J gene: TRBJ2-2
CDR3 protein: CASSGQWNTGELFF
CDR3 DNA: TGTGCCAGCAGTGGGCAGTGGAACACCGGGGAGCTGTTTTTT

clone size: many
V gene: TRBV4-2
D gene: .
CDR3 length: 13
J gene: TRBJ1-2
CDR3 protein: CASSPENGGSYTF
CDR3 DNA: TGTGCCAGCAGCCCCGAAAACGGGGGAAGCTACACCTTC

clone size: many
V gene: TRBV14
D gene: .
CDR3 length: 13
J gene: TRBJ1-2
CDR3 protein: CASSQELNYGYTF
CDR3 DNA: TGTGCCAGCAGCCAAGAGTTAAACTATGGCTACACCTTC

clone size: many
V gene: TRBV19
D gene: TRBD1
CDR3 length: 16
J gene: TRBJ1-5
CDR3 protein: CASSIRDRGSGQPQHF
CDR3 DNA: TGTGCCAGTAGCATCCGGGACAGGGGGTCCGGGCAGCCCCAGCATTTT

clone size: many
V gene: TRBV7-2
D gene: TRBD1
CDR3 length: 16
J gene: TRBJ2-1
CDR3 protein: CASSLGGTGVYNEQFF
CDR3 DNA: TGTGCCAGCAGCTTAGGAGGGACAGGGGTATACAATGAGCAGTTCTTC

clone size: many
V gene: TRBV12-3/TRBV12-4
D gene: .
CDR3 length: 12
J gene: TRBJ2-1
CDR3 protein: CASSLSLAKQFF
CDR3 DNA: TGTGCCAGCAGTTTATCACTAGCTAAGCAGTTCTTC

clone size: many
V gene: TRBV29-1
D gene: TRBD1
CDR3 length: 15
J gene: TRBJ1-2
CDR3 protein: CSVDGTGGPGYGYTF
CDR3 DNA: TGCAGCGTTGACGGGACAGGGGGCCCTGGGTATGGCTACACCTTC

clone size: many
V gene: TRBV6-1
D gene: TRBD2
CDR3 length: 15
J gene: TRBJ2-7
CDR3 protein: CASIPGSGGSYEQYF
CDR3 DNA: TGTGCCAGCATTCCAGGGTCGGGAGGGAGCTACGAGCAGTACTTC

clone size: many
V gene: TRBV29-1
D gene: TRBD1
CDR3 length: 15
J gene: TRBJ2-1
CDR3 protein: CSVGAGTGFYNEQFF
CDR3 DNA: TGCAGCGTTGGAGCCGGGACAGGATTTTACAATGAGCAGTTCTTC

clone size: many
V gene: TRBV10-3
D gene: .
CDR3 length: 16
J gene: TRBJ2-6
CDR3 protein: CAISEKQVDGANVLTF
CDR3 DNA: TGTGCCATCAGTGAGAAACAGGTCGATGGGGCCAACGTCCTGACTTTC

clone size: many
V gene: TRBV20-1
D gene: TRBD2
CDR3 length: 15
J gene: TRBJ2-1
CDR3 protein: CSARVGRGAYNEQFF
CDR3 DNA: TGCAGTGCTAGAGTTGGGCGGGGGGCTTACAATGAGCAGTTCTTC

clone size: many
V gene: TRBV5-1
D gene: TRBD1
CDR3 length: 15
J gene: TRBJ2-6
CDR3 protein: CASSWDRAGANVLTF
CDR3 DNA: TGCGCCAGCAGCTGGGACAGGGCTGGGGCCAACGTCCTGACTTTC

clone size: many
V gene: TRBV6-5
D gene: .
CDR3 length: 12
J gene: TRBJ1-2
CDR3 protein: CASSYSNYGYTF
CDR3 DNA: TGTGCCAGCAGTTACTCTAACTATGGCTACACCTTC

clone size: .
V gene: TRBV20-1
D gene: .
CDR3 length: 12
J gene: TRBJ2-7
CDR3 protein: CSARAGGHLEYF
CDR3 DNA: TGCAGTGCTAGAGCGGGGGGCCACCTGGAGTACTTC

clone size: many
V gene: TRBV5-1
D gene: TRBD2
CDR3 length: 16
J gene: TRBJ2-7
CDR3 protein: CASSLESSGGSYEQYF
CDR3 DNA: TGCGCCAGCAGCTTGGAATCTAGCGGGGGCTCCTACGAGCAGTACTTC

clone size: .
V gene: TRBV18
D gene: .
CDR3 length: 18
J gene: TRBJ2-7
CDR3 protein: CASSTRGQTSLFSYEQYF
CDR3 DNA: TGTGCCAGCTCCACGAGGGGCCAGACTTCTCTGTTTTCCTACGAGCAGTACTTC